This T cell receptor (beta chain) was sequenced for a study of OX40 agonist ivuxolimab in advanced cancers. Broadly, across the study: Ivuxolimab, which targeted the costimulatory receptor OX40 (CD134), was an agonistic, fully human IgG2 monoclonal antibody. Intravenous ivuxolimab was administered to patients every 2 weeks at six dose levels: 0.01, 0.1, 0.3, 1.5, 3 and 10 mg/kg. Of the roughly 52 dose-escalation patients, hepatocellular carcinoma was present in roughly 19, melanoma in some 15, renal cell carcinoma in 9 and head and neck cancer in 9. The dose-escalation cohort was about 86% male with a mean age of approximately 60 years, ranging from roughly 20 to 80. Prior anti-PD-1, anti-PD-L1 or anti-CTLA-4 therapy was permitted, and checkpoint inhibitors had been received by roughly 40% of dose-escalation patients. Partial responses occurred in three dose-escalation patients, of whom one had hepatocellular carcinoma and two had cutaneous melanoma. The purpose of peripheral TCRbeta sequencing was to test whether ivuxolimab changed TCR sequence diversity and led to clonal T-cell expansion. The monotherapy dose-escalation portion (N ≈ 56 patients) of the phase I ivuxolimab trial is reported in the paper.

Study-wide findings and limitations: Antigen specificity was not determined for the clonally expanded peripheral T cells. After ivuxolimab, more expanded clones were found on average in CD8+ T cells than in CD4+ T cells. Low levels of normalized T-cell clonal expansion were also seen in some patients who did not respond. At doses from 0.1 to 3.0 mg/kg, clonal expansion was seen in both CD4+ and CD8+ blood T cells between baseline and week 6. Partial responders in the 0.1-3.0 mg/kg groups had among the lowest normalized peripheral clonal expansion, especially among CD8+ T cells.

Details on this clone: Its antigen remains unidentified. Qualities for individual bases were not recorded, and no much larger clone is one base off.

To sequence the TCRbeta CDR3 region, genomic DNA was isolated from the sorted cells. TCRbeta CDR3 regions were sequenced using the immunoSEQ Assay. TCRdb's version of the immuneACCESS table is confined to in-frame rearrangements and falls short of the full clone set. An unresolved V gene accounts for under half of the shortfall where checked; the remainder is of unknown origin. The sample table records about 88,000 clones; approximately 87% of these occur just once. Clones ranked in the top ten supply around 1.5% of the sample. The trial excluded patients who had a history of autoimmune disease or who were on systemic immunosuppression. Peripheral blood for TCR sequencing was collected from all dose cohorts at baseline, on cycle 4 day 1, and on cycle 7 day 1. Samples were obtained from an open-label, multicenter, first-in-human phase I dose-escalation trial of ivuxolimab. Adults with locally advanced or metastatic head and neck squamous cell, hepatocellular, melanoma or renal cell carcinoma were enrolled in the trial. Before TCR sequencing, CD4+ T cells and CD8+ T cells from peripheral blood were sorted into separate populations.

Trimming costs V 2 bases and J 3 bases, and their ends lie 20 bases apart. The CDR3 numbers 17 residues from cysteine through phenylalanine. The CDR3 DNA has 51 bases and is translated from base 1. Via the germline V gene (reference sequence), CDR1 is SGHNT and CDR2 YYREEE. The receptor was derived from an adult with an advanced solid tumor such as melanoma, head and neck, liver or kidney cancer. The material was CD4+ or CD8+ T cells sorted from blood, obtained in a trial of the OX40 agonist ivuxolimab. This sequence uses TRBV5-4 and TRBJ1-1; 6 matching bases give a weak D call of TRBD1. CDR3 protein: CASSLIGRGTLDTEAFF. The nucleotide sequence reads TGTGCCAGCAGCTTAATTGGAAGGGGGACTTTGGACACTGAAGCTTTCTTT.